The source of this TCR beta chain is a study of regulatory T cells in long-lasting Graves disease. V lost 6 bases, J lost 7 bases, and 14 bases stayed unmatched. Germline V gene lookup returns CDR1 DFQATT and CDR2 SNEGSKA (reference sequence). There are 15 residues in the CDR3. This clonotype occurred many times. CDR3-region Arm-PCR and iRepertoire HTBI primers produced the TCR beta libraries. TCRdb reprocessed the multiplex PCR reads via MiXCR and lists one record per CDR3 protein. Among roughly 610,000 distinct CDR3 sequences listed, 15% to 20% were seen once. As for time point: newly diagnosed GD, antithyroid drugs for less than 3 months. RNA from PBMCs was the source of the TCR library. Graves' disease diagnosis relied on American Thyroid Association guidelines. It was an endocrinology department in Xi'an, China, that provided the patients. This sample also appeared in a second study, on T cells in Graves' hyperthyroidism and ophthalmopathy. In that study: Peripheral blood also featured most of the thyroid clonotypes expanded above 0.001. From stable hyperthyroidism, ophthalmopathy was separated by a 13 V-J model.

Material: peripheral blood mononuclear cells (PBMCs), obtained at new diagnosis, from a patient treated with antithyroid drugs. This TCR was sampled from a man between 18 and 29 years old with Graves disease. This chain connects TRBV20-1 to TRBJ2-1; 8 nucleotides match TRBD2. The CDR3 loop reads CSADVSGGPSNEQFF. The DNA of the CDR3 is TGCAGTGCCGACGTTTCGGGAGGGCCGAGTAATGAGCAGTTCTTC.